The 17 T cell receptor beta chains listed next were all sequenced from one sample in a study of prognosis after radiotherapy for stage I lung cancer. Amplification of the TCR beta CDR3 (from genomic DNA) was done by two-round multiplex PCR. The use of primers specific to each TRBV and TRBJ gene characterized first-round PCR. TCRdb processed the multiplex PCR reads anew with MiXCR; each CDR3 protein has one entry. The data show fewer than 30,000 distinct CDR3 sequences, roughly 46% seen once. Sequences were derived from PBMCs, sampled before or after stereotactic body radiation therapy (not recorded which). The receptors here all came from a donor aged 50 or older with non-small cell lung cancer.

Notes on this clonotype: A far larger clone differs by one base, so this is likely a read error. The V and J genes are TRBV6-1 and TRBJ1-5; tentative D call: TRBD1 (6 bases). Germline assignment: CDR1 MNHNS and CDR2 SASEGT. The CDR3 length is 15 residues. The DNA of the CDR3 is TGTGCCATCAGTGAGTCAGGGGACATGGGTCAGCCCCAGCATTTT. Translation gives CAISESGDMGQPQHF.

This clonotype is classed as medium-sized (0.01 to 0.1%). V usage is TRBV5-1 and J usage is TRBJ1-3; D may be TRBD1 (6 bases). V lost 1 base to trimming and J lost 1 base, with 15 bases between them. The CDR3 loop spans 17 amino acids. Per the germline V gene, CDR1 is SGHRS and CDR2 is YFSETQ. In DNA, the CDR3 is TGCGCCAGCAGCTTGACGGGGGCGCGGGGATCTGGAAACACCATATATTTT. This codes for CASSLTGARGSGNTIYF.

The rearrangement uses TRBV7-7 and TRBJ2-2, with D unresolved. Looked up from germline, CDR1 is SSHAT and CDR2 is FNYEAQ (reference sequence). The CDR3 extends over 16 amino acids. The CDR3 reads CASRPGKGVLTGELFF. Here the CDR3 DNA reads TGTGCTAGTAGACCCGGAAAGGGTGTTTTAACCGGGGAGCTGTTTTTT.

J is TRBJ2-1 and V is TRBV5-1, with no clear D. The germline gives CDR1 SGHRS, CDR2 YFSETQ. The V end was cut by 0 bases, the J end by 7 bases, with 8 bases between. The CDR3 length is 13 residues. CDR3 protein: CASSLAPTNEQFF. In nucleotides, the CDR3 is TGCGCCAGCAGCTTGGCCCCCACGAATGAGCAGTTCTTC.

This clonotype occurred many times. The genes are TRBV20-1 and TRBJ2-7; 8 nucleotides match TRBD2. The CDR3 covers 13 residues. V trimming: 7 bases; J trimming: 3 bases; junction bases outside the gene matches: 8. CDR1 is DFQATT and CDR2 is SNEGSKA in the germline V gene (reference sequence). CDR3 nucleotide sequence: TGCAGTGTATATCAAGCGGGAGTCTACGAGCAGTACTTC. As protein: CSVYQAGVYEQYF.

V is TRBV6-1 and J is TRBJ2-1; TRBD1 is a possible D gene (6 bases). Trimming pared 4 bases from V and 3 bases from J, leaving 10 bases between. Looked up from germline, CDR1 is MNHNS and CDR2 is SASEGT. The CDR3 is 14 residues long. The CDR3 protein is CASSGRGVYNEQFF. Written as DNA, the CDR3 is TGTGCCAGCAGTGGCAGGGGCGTCTACAATGAGCAGTTCTTC.

Remarks on this clonotype: A far larger clone lies a single base away; this is likely a read error. This sequence joins TRBV28 and TRBJ1-6, with D possibly being TRBD1 (6 bases). The J call is in doubt because the DNA end fits TRBJ1-1 better. The length of the CDR3 is 15 residues. Germline lookup yields CDR1 MDHEN and CDR2 SYDVKM. The CDR3 region is CASSRGGTGTLEAFF. CDR3 in DNA: TGTGCCAGCAGCAGGGGCGGTACGGGTACCCTGGAAGCTTTCTTT.

This clonotype was recorded at least ten times. The gene calls are TRBV20-1 and TRBJ2-5, with D perhaps assigned TRBD1 or TRBD2 (7 bases each). Trimming cost V 1 base and J 5 bases, with 20 bases left between them. CDR1 and CDR2 (germline): DFQATT, SNEGSKA (reference sequence). This CDR3 comprises 16 residues. CDR3 in amino acids: CSARVSGTARSETQYF. As DNA, the CDR3 is TGCAGTGCTAGAGTGAGCGGGACAGCAAGATCGGAGACCCAGTACTTC.

This clonotype was seen at least ten times. The J gene is TRBJ2-1, the V gene TRBV7-6, with D tentatively TRBD1 (5 bases). Trimming shortened V by 1 base and J by 5 bases, and 6 bases separated the two germline ends. Germline V gene sequence: CDR1 SGHVS, CDR2 FNYEAQ. This CDR3 is 13 amino acids long. The CDR3 loop reads CASSLGQNNEQFF. DNA for the CDR3: TGTGCCAGCAGCTTAGGACAGAACAATGAGCAGTTCTTC.

In its sample, this clonotype ranks as medium-sized (0.01 to 0.1%). This sequence joins TRBV27 and TRBJ2-3; D is undetermined. The V end lost 2 bases, the J end lost 3 bases, and 12 bases lay between the germline ends. The CDR3 runs 15 residues. Germline V gene sequence: CDR1 MNHEY, CDR2 SMNVEV (reference sequence). The CDR3 nucleotides are TGTGCCAGCAGTTTAATGGATTCAAGAACAGATACGCAGTATTTT. This sequence encodes CASSLMDSRTDTQYF.

By sample fraction, this clonotype is medium-sized. The V and J genes are TRBV11-3 and TRBJ1-2; no clear D gene. CDR1 SGHNT and CDR2 YENEEA come from the germline V gene. The CDR3 has 13 amino acids. V dropped 5 bases and J dropped 5 bases, with 12 bases sitting between them. This CDR3 reads CASSGPRPYGYTF. In nucleotides, the CDR3 is TGTGCCAGCAGCGGACCAAGACCTTATGGCTACACCTTC.

This clonotype showed up many times. The chain uses TRBV19 and TRBJ2-1; the D gene is possibly TRBD2 (7 bases). V dropped 7 bases and J dropped 4 bases, with 11 bases sitting between them. The CDR3 is 13 residues long. Germline CDR1 LNHDA, CDR2 SQIVND (reference sequence). CDR3 loop: CASTGGAYNEQFF. The CDR3 DNA sequence: TGTGCCAGTACTGGGGGGGCTTACAATGAGCAGTTCTTC.

DNA of the CDR3: TGTGCCAGCAGCCAAGGTGGGATTCAAAGACCTGAAGCTTTCTTT. Its protein product is CASSQGGIQRPEAFF. This chain links TRBV7-9 with TRBJ1-1; D is unclear. Trimming pared 5 bases from V and 6 bases from J, leaving 19 bases between. CDR1 is SEHNR, CDR2 FQNEAQ, per germline (reference sequence). CDR3 length: 15 residues.

In its sample, this clonotype was seen many times. The chain has TRBV7-3 and TRBJ2-6; the match to TRBD1 covers 12 bases. The CDR3 has 18 amino acids. J gave up 4 bases and V 5 bases, and 9 bases lay outside the gene matches. The germline V gene encodes CDR1 SGHTA and CDR2 FQGTGA. CDR3 sequence (DNA): TGTGCCAGCAGCCCGACGGGACAGGGGGCTCCAGGGGCCAACGTCCTGACTTTC. Amino acids: CASSPTGQGAPGANVLTF.

Worth noting for this clonotype: This probably arose from a read error, given a far larger clone one base away. The chain links TRBV6-2 or TRBV6-3 to TRBJ2-5; 9 positions match TRBD1. The better agreement between TRBJ2-3 and the DNA end casts doubt on the J call. The CDR3 is 13 residues long. The germline V gene has CDR1 MNHEY and CDR2 SVGEGT. The CDR3 DNA reads as TGTGCCAGCGGGGACAGGGAGAGATATACGCAGTATTTT. Protein: CASGDRERYTQYF.

This clonotype was counted many times. The chain recombines TRBV3-1 with TRBJ2-5, with 8 bases matching TRBD2. The germline CDR1 and CDR2 sequences are LGHDT and YNNKEL (reference sequence). The CDR3 consists of 16 residues. Trimming took 0 bases from V and 2 from J; bases not matched to a gene: 5. The CDR3 bases are TGTGCCAGCAGCCAAGATCCCGCGGGGGGACAAGAGACCCAGTACTTC. Translation: CASSQDPAGGQETQYF.

The V and J genes are TRBV20-1 and TRBJ2-3; TRBD2 is a possible D gene (5 bases). Germline V gene lookup returns CDR1 DFQATT and CDR2 SNEGSKA (reference sequence). Trimming pared 4 bases from V and 3 bases from J, leaving 17 bases between. This CDR3 spans 15 amino acids. CDR3 in amino acids: CSAILLAGKTDTQYF. The CDR3 bases are TGCAGTGCTATTCTTCTAGCAGGAAAAACAGATACGCAGTATTTT.